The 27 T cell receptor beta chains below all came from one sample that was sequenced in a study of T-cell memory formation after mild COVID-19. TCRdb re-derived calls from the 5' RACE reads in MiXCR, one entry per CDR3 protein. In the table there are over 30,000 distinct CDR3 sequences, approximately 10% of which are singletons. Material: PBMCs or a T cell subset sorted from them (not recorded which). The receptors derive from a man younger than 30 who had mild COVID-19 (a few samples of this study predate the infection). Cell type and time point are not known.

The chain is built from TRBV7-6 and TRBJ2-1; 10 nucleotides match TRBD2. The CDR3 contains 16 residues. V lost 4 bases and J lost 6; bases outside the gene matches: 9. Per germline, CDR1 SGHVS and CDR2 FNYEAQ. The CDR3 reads CASSSQREGLFNEQFF. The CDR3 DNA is TGTGCCAGCAGCTCACAGCGGGAGGGCCTTTTCAATGAGCAGTTCTTC.

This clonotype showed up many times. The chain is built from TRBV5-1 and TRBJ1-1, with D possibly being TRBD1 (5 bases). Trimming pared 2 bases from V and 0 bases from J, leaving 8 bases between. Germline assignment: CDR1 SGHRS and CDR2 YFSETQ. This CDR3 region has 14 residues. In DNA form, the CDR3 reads TGCGCCAGCAGCTTAGGGACTATGAACACTGAAGCTTTCTTT. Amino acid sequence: CASSLGTMNTEAFF.

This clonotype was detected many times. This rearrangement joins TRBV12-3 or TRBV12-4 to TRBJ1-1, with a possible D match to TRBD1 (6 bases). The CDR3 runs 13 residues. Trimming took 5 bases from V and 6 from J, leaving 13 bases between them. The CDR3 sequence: CASSLRGGPEAFF. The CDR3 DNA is TGTGCCAGCAGTCTTCGAGGGGGGCCTGAAGCTTTCTTT.

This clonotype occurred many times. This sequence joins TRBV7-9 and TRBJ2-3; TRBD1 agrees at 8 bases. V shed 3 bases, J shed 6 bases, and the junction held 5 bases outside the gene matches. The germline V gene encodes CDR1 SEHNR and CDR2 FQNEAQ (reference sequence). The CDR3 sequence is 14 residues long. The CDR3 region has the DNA TGTGCCAGCAGCTTGACAGGGGATATGGATACGCAGTATTTT. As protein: CASSLTGDMDTQYF.

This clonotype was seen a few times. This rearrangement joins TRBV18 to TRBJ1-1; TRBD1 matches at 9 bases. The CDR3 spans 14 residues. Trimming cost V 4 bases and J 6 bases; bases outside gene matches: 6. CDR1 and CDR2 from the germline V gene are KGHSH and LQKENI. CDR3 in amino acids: CASSLQGASAEAFF. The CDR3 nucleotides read TGTGCCAGCTCACTACAGGGGGCAAGCGCTGAAGCTTTCTTT. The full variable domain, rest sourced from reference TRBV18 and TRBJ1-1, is NAGVMQNPRHLVRRRGQEARLRCSPMKGHSHVYWYRQLPEEGLKFMVYLQKENIIDESGMPKERFSAEFPKEGPSILRIQQVVRGDSAAYFCASSLQGASAEAFFGQGTRLTVV.

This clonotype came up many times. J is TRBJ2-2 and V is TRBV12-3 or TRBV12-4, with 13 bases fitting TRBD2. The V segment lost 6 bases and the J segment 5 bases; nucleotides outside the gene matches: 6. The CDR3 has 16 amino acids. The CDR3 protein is CASSFGLAGVTGELFF. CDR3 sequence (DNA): TGTGCCAGCAGCTTCGGACTAGCGGGGGTAACCGGGGAGCTGTTTTTT.

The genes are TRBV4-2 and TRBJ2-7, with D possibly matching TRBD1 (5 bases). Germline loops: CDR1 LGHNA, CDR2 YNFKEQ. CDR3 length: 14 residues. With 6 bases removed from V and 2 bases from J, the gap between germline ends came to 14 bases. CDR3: CASSHAGKPYEQYF. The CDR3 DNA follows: TGTGCCAGCAGTCACGCAGGGAAACCCTACGAGCAGTACTTC.

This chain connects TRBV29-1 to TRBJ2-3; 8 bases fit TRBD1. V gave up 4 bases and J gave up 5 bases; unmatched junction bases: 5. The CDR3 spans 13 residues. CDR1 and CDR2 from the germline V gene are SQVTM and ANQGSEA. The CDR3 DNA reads TGCAGCGTTGTTGGACAGGGCAGAGATACGCAGTATTTT. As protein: CSVVGQGRDTQYF.

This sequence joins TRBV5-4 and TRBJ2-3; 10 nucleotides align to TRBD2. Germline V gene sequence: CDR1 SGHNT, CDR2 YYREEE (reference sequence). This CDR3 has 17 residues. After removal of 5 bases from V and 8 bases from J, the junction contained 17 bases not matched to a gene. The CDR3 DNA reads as TGTGCCAGCAGTCCACCGCTAGCGGGGGCAGATGCGGGTACGCAGTATTTT. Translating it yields CASSPPLAGADAGTQYF.

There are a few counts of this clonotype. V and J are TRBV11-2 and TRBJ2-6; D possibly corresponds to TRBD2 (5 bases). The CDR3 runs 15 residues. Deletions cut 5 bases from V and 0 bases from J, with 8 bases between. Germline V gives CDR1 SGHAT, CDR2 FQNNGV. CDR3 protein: CASSPAGSGANVLTF. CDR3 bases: TGTGCCAGCAGCCCGGCGGGCTCTGGGGCCAACGTCCTGACTTTC.

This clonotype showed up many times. CDR3 sequence (DNA): TGTGCCAGCAGACGGGGGTCTAGCACAGATACGCAGTATTTT. Its protein product is CASRRGSSTDTQYF. The gene calls are TRBV11-3 and TRBJ2-3, with D perhaps matching TRBD2 (6 bases). Germline values: CDR1 SGHNT, CDR2 YENEEA. V was cut by 6 bases and J by 0 bases, with 10 bases left in between. The CDR3 length is 14 residues.

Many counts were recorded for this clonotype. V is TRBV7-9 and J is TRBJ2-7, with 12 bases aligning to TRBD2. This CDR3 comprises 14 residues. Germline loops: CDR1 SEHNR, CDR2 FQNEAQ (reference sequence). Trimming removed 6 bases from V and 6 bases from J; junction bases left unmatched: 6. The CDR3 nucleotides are TGTGCCAGCAGTCCTCCGGGACTAGCGGGCGAGCAGTACGTC. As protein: CASSPPGLAGEQYV.

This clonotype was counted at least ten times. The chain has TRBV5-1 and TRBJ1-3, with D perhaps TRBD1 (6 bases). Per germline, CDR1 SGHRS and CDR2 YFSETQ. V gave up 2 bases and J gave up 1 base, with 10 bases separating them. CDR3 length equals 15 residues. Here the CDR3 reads CASSLYRASGNTIYF. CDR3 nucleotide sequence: TGCGCCAGCAGCTTATACAGGGCTTCTGGAAACACCATATATTTT.

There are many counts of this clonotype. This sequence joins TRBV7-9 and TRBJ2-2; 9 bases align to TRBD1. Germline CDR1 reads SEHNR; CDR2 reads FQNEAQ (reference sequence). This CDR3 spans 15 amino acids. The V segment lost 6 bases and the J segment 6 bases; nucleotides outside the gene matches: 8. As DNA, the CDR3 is TGTGCCAGCAGTTCCGGGACAGGGAGCGCCGGGGAGCTGTTTTTT. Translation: CASSSGTGSAGELFF. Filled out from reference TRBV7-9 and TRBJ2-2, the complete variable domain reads DTGVSQNPRHKITKRGQNVTFRCDPISEHNRLYWYRQTLGQGPEFLTYFQNEAQLEKSRLLSDRFSAERPKGSFSTLEIQRTEQGDSAMYLCASSSGTGSAGELFFGEGSRLTVL.

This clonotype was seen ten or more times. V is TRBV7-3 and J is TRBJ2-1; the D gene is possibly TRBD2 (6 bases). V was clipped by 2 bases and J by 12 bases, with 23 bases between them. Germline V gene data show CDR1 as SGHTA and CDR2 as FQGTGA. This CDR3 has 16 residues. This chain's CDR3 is CASSLGLVGGGNRQFF. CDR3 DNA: TGTGCCAGCAGCTTAGGTCTGGTGGGTGGCGGGAACCGGCAGTTCTTC.

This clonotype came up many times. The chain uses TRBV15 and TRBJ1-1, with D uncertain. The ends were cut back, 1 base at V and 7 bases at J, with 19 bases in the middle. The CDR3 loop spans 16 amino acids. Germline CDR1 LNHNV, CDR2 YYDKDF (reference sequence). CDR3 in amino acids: CATSRALGRTILEAFF. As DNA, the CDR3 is TGTGCCACCAGCAGAGCTCTCGGCAGAACCATTCTTGAAGCTTTCTTT. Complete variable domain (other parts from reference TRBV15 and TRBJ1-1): DAMVIQNPRYQVTQFGKPVTLSCSQTLNHNVMYWYQQKSSQAPKLLFHYYDKDFNNEADTPDNFQSRRPNTSFCFLDIRSPGLGDTAMYLCATSRALGRTILEAFFGQGTRLTVV.

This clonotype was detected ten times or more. The CDR3, as DNA: TGTGCCAGCAGAAACGACGCGAGCTCCTACAATGAGCAGTTCTTC. It codes for CASRNDASSYNEQFF. This chain connects TRBV2 to TRBJ2-1, with D hard to call. CDR3 size: 15 residues. Germline lookup yields CDR1 SNHLY and CDR2 FYNNEI. The ends were cut back, 6 bases at V and 0 bases at J, with 12 bases in the middle.

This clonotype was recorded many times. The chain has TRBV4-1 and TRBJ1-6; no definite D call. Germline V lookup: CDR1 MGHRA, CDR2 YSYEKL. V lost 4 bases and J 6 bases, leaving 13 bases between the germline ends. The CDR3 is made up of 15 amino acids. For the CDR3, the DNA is TGCGCCAGCAGCCCCCTCGTGGCAGCTAATTCACCCCTCCACTTT. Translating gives CASSPLVAANSPLHF.

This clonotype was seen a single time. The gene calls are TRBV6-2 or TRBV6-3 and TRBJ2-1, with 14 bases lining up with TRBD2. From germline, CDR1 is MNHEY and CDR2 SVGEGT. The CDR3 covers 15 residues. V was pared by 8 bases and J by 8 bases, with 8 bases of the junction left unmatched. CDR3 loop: CASQRTSGGHHEQFF. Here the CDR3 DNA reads TGTGCCAGCCAAAGGACTAGCGGGGGGCATCATGAGCAGTTCTTC.

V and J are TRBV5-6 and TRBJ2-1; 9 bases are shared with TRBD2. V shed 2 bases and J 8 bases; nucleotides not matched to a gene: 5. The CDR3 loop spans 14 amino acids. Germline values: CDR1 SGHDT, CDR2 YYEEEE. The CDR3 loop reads CASSLVAGVHEQFF. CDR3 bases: TGTGCCAGCAGCTTAGTAGCGGGGGTACATGAGCAGTTCTTC.

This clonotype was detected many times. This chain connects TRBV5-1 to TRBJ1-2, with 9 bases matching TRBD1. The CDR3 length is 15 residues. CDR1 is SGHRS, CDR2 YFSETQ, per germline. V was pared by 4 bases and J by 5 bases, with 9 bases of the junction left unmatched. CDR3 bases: TGCGCCAGCAGCCCGGGACAGGGAGTGACGTATGGCTACACCTTC. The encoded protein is CASSPGQGVTYGYTF. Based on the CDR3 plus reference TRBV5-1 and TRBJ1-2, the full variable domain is KAGVTQTPRYLIKTRGQQVTLSCSPISGHRSVSWYQQTPGQGLQFLFEYFSETQRNKGNFPGRFSGRQFSNSRSEMNVSTLELGDSALYLCASSPGQGVTYGYTFGSGTRLTVV.

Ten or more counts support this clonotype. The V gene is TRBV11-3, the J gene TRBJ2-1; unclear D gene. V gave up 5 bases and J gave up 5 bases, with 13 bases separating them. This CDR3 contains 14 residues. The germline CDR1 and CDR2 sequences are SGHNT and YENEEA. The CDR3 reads CASSLDHNDNEQFF. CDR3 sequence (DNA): TGTGCCAGCAGCCTGGATCACAATGACAATGAGCAGTTCTTC.

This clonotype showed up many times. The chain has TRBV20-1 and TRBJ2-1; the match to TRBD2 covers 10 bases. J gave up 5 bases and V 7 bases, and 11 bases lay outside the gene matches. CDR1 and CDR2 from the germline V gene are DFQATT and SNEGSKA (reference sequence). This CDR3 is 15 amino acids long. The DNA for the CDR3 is TGCAGTGTTATGCTAGCGGGGGCCCAACACAATGAGCAGTTCTTC. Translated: CSVMLAGAQHNEQFF.

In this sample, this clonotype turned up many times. CDR3 DNA sequence: TGTGCCAGCAGCCGGGACGCCGGATACGAGCAGTACTTC. Encoded protein: CASSRDAGYEQYF. The rearrangement joins TRBV7-3 to TRBJ2-7; TRBD1 or TRBD2 may be the D gene (5 bases each). The CDR3 spans 13 residues. The V end was cut by 5 bases, the J end by 4 bases, with 12 bases between. Germline V gives CDR1 SGHTA, CDR2 FQGTGA.

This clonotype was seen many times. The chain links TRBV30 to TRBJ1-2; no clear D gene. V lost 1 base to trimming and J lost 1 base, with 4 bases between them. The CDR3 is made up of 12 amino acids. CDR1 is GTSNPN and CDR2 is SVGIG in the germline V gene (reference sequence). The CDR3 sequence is CAWSDNNYGYTF. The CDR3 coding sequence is TGTGCCTGGAGTGACAATAACTATGGCTACACCTTC. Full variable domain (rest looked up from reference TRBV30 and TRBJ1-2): SQTIHQWPATLVQPVGSPLSLECTVEGTSNPNLYWYRQAAGRGLQLLFYSVGIGQISSEVPQNLSASRPQDRQFILSSKKLLLSDSGFYLCAWSDNNYGYTFGSGTRLTVV.

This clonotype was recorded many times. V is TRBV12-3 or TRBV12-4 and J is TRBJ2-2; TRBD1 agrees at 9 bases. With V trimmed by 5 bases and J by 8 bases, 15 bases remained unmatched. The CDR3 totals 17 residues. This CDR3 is CASSRDREGLGIGELFF. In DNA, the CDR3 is TGTGCCAGCAGTAGGGACAGGGAAGGACTAGGCATTGGGGAGCTGTTTTTT.

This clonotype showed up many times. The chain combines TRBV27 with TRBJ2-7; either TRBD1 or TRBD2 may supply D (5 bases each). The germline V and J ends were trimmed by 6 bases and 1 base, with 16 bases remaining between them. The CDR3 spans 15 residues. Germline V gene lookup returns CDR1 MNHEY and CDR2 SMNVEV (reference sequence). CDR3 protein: CASSRPSGGSYEQYF. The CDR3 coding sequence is TGTGCCAGCAGCCGACCGAGTGGGGGATCCTACGAGCAGTACTTC.